These T cell receptor beta chains were read from a single sample in a study of PD-1 blockade in classical Hodgkin lymphoma. Method: immunoSEQ multiplex PCR; TCRdb's copy keeps in-frame clones and lacks some. The sample carries 15,000 to 20,000 clones, roughly four fifths recorded once. Sequenced material: peripheral blood mononuclear cells (PBMCs). Receptors originate from a human donor with classical Hodgkin lymphoma. The CDR3 runs from the conserved cysteine through the conserved F or W. The D gene is left open where the match is weak. The listing skips clone size in some rows; elsewhere it reads once, few, many or a size class.

cdr3_length | j_call | clone_size | d_call | v_call | cdr3_nt | cdr3_aa
17 | TRBJ2-3 | NA | NA | TRBV15 | TGTGCCACCAGCGAGACCCCAGGGGCCGGGCCGATGAGGTCGCAGTATTTT | CATSETPGAGPMRSQYF
12 | TRBJ2-1 | NA | NA | TRBV29-1 | TGCAGCGTTTTCGGCCCCCCTGAAGAGCAGTTCTTC | CSVFGPPEEQFF
14 | TRBJ1-1 | NA | TRBD1 | TRBV15 | TGTGCCACCAGCAGGGACTACAGGGGACCTGAAGCTTTCTTT | CATSRDYRGPEAFF
12 | TRBJ2-5 | once | NA | TRBV7-9 | TGTGCCTGGGCGGCGGCCGGGGAGACCCAGTACTTC | CAWAAAGETQYF
13 | TRBJ2-7 | NA | NA | TRBV28 | TGTGCCAGCAGTCACGGTGGAGGGTACGAGCAGTACTTC | CASSHGGGYEQYF
11 | TRBJ1-2 | NA | NA | TRBV15 | TGTGCCACCAGCAGTCGGGGGGTAGACACCTTC | CATSSRGVDTF
16 | TRBJ2-7 | few | NA | TRBV27 | TGTGCCAGCAGTCTTCCTCCCGGCAGGGGGGGGTACGAGCAGTACTTC | CASSLPPGRGGYEQYF
15 | TRBJ1-4 | NA | NA | TRBV28 | TGTGCCAGCAGTTTAATACTCCCCGGGGGAGAAAAACTGTTTTTT | CASSLILPGGEKLFF
17 | TRBJ1-2 | NA | TRBD1 | TRBV5-1 | TGCGCCAGCAGGCGTCAAACGACCGGGACAGCTTTATATGGCTACACCTTC | CASRRQTTGTALYGYTF
13 | TRBJ2-7 | few | NA | TRBV11-2 | TGTGCCAGCAGCTTAAGAGGGGATCGCCGTAGGTACTTC | CASSLRGDRRRYF
16 | TRBJ1-4 | NA | NA | TRBV14 | TGTGCCAGCAGCTCCTTCGCTGCAGTTGTTAATGAAAAACTGTTTTTT | CASSSFAAVVNEKLFF
13 | TRBJ2-3 | NA | NA | TRBV28 | TGTGCCAGCAAGTTGCCACCCACAGATACGCAGTATTTT | CASKLPPTDTQYF
17 | TRBJ1-4 | NA | NA | TRBV18 | TGTGCCAGCTCACCATCAGGCGGGGCAGAAACTAATGAAAAACTGTTTTTT | CASSPSGGAETNEKLFF
15 | TRBJ2-3 | NA | NA | TRBV5-3 | TGTGCCAGCAGCCAAGGGAGAGAGGGCACAGATACGCAGTATTTT | CASSQGREGTDTQYF
13 | TRBJ2-5 | NA | TRBD2 | TRBV7-9 | TGTGCCAGCAGCCCAATGGGAGGGGAAGCCCAGTACTTC | CASSPMGGEAQYF
14 | TRBJ2-6 | NA | NA | TRBV5-1 | TGCGCCAGCAGCCACAGCTCTGGGGCCAACGTCCTGACTTTC | CASSHSSGANVLTF
11 | TRBJ1-2 | NA | NA | TRBV19 | TGTGCCAGTAGAAGTGGGGTTGGCTACACCTTC | CASRSGVGYTF
17 | TRBJ2-2 | NA | TRBD2 | TRBV9 | TGTGCCAGCAGCGTAGGCCCAGGGACTAGCCGAACCGGGGAGCTGTTTTTT | CASSVGPGTSRTGELFF
14 | TRBJ2-2 | NA | TRBD1 | TRBV27 | TGTGCCAGCAGTGACAGGGCCGGAGGCGGGGAGCTGTTTTTT | CASSDRAGGGELFF
12 | TRBJ1-1 | NA | TRBD1 | TRBV19 | TGTGCCAGTAGTGCAGGGGGGTATGAAGCTTTCTTT | CASSAGGYEAFF
14 | TRBJ2-3 | NA | NA | TRBV10-3 | TGTGCCATCAGTGAGACCGTCGGCACAGATACGCAGTATTTT | CAISETVGTDTQYF
17 | TRBJ2-3 | NA | NA | TRBV19 | TGTGCCAGTAGTATGAGGGCAGGCGGGCGCCCGACAGATACGCAGTATTTT | CASSMRAGGRPTDTQYF
15 | TRBJ1-3 | NA | NA | TRBV7-8 | TGTGCCAGCAGCACTACAGGGAGTCTGGGAAACACCATATATTTT | CASSTTGSLGNTIYF
15 | TRBJ2-1 | NA | TRBD2 | TRBV5-8 | TGTGCCAGCAGCTGGGAGGGCCGGGACTGGAATGAGCAGTTCTTC | CASSWEGRDWNEQFF
11 | TRBJ2-7 | once | NA | TRBV28 | TGTGCCAGCAGTACTTCCTACGAGCAGTACTTC | CASSTSYEQYF
15 | TRBJ2-1 | once | TRBD2 | TRBV2 | TGTGCCAACAAAAGGGGACTAGCGACCTACAATGAGCAGTTCTTC | CANKRGLATYNEQFF
15 | TRBJ2-1 | NA | NA | TRBV28 | TGTGCCAGCAGCAGAGCACCGGGGAACTACAATGAGCAGTTCTTC | CASSRAPGNYNEQFF
11 | TRBJ2-1 | NA | NA | TRBV6-7 | TGTGCCAGTGTCTACGGCTATGAGCAGTTCTTC | CASVYGYEQFF
15 | TRBJ2-3 | NA | NA | TRBV28 | TGTGCCAGCAGTTTATCAACCGGAGCAACAGATACGCAGTATTTT | CASSLSTGATDTQYF
13 | TRBJ1-1 | NA | NA | TRBV29-1 | TGCAGCGTGACCGGGTCTCGGGTCACTGAAGCTTTCTTT | CSVTGSRVTEAFF
14 | TRBJ1-2 | NA | NA | TRBV19 | TGTGCCAGTAGTCCCGCCATAGCTAACTATGGCTACACCTTC | CASSPAIANYGYTF
14 | TRBJ1-1 | NA | NA | TRBV7-9 | TGTGCCAGCAGCCCTCGACAGCCGTGGCCTGAAGCTTTCTTT | CASSPRQPWPEAFF
12 | TRBJ2-7 | NA | NA | TRBV21-1 | TGTGCCAGCAGCAAAATCAGAGTCAACCCAGGCTTC | CASSKIRVNPGF
14 | TRBJ2-7 | NA | NA | TRBV27 | TGTGCCAGCGGATCGCCGGGACTCCCCTACGAGCAGTACTTC | CASGSPGLPYEQYF
13 | TRBJ2-4 | NA | NA | TRBV19 | TGTGCCAGTAGTATTGATAGCGGAAACATTCAGTACTTC | CASSIDSGNIQYF
14 | TRBJ2-2 | NA | NA | TRBV28 | TGTGCCAGCAGTTTCTACTTGAACACCGGGGAGCTGTTTTTT | CASSFYLNTGELFF
11 | TRBJ1-4 | NA | NA | TRBV28 | TGTGCCAGCAGCTGGGGTAGGGTGCTGTTTTTT | CASSWGRVLFF
17 | TRBJ1-4 | NA | NA | TRBV28 | TGTGCCAGCAGTCCCCCCCCGGGGGTTCCAACTAATGAAAAACTGTTTTTT | CASSPPPGVPTNEKLFF
14 | TRBJ2-7 | few | TRBD1 | TRBV25-1 | TGTGCCAGCAGTTGGACAGGGGGGTCCTACGAGCAGTACTTC | CASSWTGGSYEQYF
17 | TRBJ2-7 | NA | NA | TRBV21-1 | TGTGCCAGCAGCAAAGATTATTGGGACAGAGATTCCTACGAGCAGTACTTC | CASSKDYWDRDSYEQYF
16 | TRBJ2-4 | NA | TRBD1 | TRBV27 | TGTGCCAGCAGTCAAGACAGGGGGAGAGCCAAAAACATTCAGTACTTC | CASSQDRGRAKNIQYF